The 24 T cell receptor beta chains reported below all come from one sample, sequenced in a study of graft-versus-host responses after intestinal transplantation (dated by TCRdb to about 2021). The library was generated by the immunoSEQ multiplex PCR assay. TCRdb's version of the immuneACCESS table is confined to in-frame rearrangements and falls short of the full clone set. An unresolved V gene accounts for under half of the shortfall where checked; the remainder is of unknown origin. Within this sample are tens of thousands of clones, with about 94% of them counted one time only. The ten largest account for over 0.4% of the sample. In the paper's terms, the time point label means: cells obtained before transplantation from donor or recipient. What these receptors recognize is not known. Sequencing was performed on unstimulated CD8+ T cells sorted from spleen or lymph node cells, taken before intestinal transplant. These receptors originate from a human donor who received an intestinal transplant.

The CDR3 is CASSQEGIGSGNTIYF. DNA for the CDR3: TGCGCCAGCAGCCAAGAGGGGATAGGGTCCGGAAACACCATATATTTT. The V and J genes are TRBV4-1 and TRBJ1-3; D is ambiguous. Germline lookup yields CDR1 MGHRA and CDR2 YSYEKL. V was cut by 0 bases and J by 4 bases, with 13 bases left in between. This CDR3 has 16 amino acids.

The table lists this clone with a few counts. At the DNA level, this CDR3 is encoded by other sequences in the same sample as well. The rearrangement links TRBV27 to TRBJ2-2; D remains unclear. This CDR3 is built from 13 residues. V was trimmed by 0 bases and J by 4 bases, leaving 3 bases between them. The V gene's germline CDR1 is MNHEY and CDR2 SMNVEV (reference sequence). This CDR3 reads CASSLSGTGELFF. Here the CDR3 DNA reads TGTGCCAGCAGTTTATCGGGCACCGGGGAGCTGTTTTTT.

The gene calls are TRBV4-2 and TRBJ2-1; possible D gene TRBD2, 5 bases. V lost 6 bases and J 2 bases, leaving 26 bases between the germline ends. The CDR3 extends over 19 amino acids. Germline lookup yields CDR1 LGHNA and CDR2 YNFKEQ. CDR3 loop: CASSLHIRTSEAPYNEQFF. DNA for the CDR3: TGTGCCAGCAGTCTCCACATTAGGACTTCGGAGGCCCCCTACAATGAGCAGTTCTTC.

In nucleotides, the CDR3 is TGTGCCAGCAGCCGATTTGAGACAGGGAAGGACAATGAGCAGTTCTTC. Translated, it gives CASSRFETGKDNEQFF. The chain couples TRBV11-2 to TRBJ2-1; 7 nucleotides align to TRBD1. Germline CDR1 reads SGHAT; CDR2 reads FQNNGV. The J segment lost 5 bases and the V segment lost 5 bases, leaving 12 bases of the junction unmatched. The CDR3 totals 16 residues.

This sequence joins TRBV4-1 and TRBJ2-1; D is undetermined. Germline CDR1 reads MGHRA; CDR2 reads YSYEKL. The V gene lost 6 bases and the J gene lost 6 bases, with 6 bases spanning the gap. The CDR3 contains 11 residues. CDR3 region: CASSNLNEQFF. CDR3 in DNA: TGCGCCAGCAGTAATCTCAATGAGCAGTTCTTC.

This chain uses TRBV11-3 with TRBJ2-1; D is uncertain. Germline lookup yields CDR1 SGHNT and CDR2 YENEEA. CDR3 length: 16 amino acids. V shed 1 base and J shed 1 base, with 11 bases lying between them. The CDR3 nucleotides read TGTGCCAGCAGCTTAGGGGTGGGGATTTCCTACAATGAGCAGTTCTTC. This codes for CASSLGVGISYNEQFF.

In DNA, the CDR3 is TGTGCCAGCAGACAGGGAGAGACCCAGTACTTC. It encodes CASRQGETQYF. This chain uses TRBV7-9 with TRBJ2-5; D possibly corresponds to TRBD1 (6 bases). CDR3 size: 11 residues. Germline V gives CDR1 SEHNR, CDR2 FQNEAQ (reference sequence). V was shortened by 6 bases and J by 4 bases, with 6 bases between the two germline ends.

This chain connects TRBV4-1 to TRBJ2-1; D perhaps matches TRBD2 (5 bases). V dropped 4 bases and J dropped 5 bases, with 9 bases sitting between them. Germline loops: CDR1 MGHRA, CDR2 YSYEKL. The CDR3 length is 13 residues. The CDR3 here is CASSPGLNNEQFF. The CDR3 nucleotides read TGCGCCAGCAGCCCCGGACTGAACAATGAGCAGTTCTTC.

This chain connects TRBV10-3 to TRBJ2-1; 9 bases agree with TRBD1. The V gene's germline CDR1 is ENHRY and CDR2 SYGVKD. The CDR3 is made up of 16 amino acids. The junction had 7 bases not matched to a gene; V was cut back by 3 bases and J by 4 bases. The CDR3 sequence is CAISDTGTGLYNEQFF. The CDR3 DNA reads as TGTGCCATCAGTGATACCGGGACAGGGCTATACAATGAGCAGTTCTTC.

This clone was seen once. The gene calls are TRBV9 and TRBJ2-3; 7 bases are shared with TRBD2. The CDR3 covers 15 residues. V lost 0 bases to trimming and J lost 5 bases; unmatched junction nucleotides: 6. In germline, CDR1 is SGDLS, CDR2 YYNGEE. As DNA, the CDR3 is TGTGCCAGCAGCGTAGATGCGGGAGTGATAGATACGCAGTATTTT. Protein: CASSVDAGVIDTQYF.

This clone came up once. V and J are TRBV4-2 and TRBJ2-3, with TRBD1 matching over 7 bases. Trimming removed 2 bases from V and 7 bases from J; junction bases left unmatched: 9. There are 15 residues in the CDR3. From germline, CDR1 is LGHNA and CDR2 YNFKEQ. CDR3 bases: TGTGCCAGCAGCCAACCGACAGGGCCCCTATATACGCAGTATTTT. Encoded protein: CASSQPTGPLYTQYF.

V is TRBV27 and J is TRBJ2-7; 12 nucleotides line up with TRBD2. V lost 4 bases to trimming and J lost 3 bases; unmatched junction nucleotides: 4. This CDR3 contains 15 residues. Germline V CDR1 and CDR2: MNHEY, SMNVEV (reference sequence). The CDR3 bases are TGTGCCAGCAGTTCAGGACTAGCGGGAAACTACGAGCAGTACTTC. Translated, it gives CASSSGLAGNYEQYF.

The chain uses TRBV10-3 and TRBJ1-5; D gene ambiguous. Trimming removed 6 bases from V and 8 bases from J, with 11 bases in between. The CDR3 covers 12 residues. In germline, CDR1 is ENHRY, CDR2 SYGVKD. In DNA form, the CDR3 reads TGTGCCATCAGCTCGGAGCGCGAGCCCCAGCATTTT. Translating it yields CAISSEREPQHF.

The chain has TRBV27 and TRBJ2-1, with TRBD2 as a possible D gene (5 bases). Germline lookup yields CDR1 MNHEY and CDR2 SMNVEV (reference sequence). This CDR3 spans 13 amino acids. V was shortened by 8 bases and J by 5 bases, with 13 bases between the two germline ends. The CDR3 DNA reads TGTGCCAGCGGAAACACTAGAAACAATGAGCAGTTCTTC. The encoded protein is CASGNTRNNEQFF.

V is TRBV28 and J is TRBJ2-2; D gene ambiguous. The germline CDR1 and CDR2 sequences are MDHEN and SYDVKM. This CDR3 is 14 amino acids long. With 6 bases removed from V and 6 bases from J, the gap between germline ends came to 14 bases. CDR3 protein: CASSVDTRAGELFF. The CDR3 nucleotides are TGTGCCAGCAGCGTCGATACTCGCGCCGGGGAGCTGTTTTTT.

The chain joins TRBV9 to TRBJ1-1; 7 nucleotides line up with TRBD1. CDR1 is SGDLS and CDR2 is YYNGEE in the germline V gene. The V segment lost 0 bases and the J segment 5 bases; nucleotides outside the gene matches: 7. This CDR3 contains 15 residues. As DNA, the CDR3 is TGTGCCAGCAGCGTAGGGAGGGGGCCGGGAACTGAAGCTTTCTTT. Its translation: CASSVGRGPGTEAFF.

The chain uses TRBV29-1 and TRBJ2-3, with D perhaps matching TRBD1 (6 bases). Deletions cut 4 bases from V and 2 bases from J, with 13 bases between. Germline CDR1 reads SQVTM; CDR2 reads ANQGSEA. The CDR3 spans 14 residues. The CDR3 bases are TGCAGCGTTGGTACGAACAGGGCCACAGATACGCAGTATTTT. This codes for CSVGTNRATDTQYF.

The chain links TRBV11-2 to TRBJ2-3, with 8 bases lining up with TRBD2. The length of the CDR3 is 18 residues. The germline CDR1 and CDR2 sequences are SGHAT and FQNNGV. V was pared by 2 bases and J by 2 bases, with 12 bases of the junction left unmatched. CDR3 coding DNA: TGTGCCAGCAGCTTAAGGACTAGCTCTCTGTCCCCCACAGATACGCAGTATTTT. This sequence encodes CASSLRTSSLSPTDTQYF. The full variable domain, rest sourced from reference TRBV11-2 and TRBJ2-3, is EAGVAQSPRYKIIEKRQSVAFWCNPISGHATLYWYQQILGQGPKLLIQFQNNGVVDDSQLPKDRFSAERLKGVDSTLKIQPAKLEDSAVYLCASSLRTSSLSPTDTQYFGPGTRLTVL.

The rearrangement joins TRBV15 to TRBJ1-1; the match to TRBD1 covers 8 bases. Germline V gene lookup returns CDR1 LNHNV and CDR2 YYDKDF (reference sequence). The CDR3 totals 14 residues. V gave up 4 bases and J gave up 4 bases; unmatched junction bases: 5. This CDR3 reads CATSTRGLGTEAFF. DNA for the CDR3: TGTGCCACCAGCACCAGGGGGCTGGGCACTGAAGCTTTCTTT.

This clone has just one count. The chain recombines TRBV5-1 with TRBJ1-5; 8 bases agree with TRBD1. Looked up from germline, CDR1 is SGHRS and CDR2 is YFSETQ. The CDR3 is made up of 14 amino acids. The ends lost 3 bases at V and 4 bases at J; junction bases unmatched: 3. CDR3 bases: TGCGCCAGCAGCTATGGACAGGGAAATCAGCCCCAGCATTTT. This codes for CASSYGQGNQPQHF.

CDR3 loop: CASREGNTIYF. DNA of the CDR3: TGTGCCAGCAGGGAGGGAAACACCATATATTTT. The J gene is TRBJ1-3, the V gene TRBV6-5, with no clear D. Looked up from germline, CDR1 is MNHEY and CDR2 is SVGAGI. This CDR3 is built from 11 residues. V was pared by 6 bases and J by 4 bases, with 4 bases between.

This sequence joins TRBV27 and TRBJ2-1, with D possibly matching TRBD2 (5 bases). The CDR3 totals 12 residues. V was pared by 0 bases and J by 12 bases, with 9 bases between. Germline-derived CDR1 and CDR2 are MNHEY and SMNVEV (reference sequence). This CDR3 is CASSLSSGLQFF. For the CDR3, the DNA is TGTGCCAGCAGTTTATCGAGCGGTCTGCAGTTCTTC.

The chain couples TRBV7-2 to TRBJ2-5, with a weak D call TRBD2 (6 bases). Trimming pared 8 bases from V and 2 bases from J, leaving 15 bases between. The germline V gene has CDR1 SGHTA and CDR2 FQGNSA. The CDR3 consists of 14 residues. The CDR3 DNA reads TGTGCCAGCCGCACGGGAGACTTTCAAGAGACCCAGTACTTC. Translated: CASRTGDFQETQYF.

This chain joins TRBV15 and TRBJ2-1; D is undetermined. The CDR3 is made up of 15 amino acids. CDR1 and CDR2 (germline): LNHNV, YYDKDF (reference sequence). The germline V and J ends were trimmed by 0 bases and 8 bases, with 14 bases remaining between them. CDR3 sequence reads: CATSRDNFGLDEQFF. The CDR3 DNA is TGTGCCACCAGCAGAGACAACTTCGGCCTTGATGAGCAGTTCTTC.